This TCR beta chain was captured by sequencing in a study of T cell responses to AZD1222 COVID-19 vaccine. Findings and caveats of the study: As reported, nearly half of all spike-specific TCRs target variant regions that are unmutated. Of the AZD1222 recipients, only 6 or 7 were seropositive at baseline.

CDR1 MGHDK and CDR2 SYGVNS come from the germline V gene. V lost 5 bases to trimming and J lost 1 base, with 11 bases between them. The CDR3 is 14 amino acids. Sequenced by immunoSEQ multiplex PCR; TCRdb stores in-frame clones only, minus some. This table holds roughly 140,000 clones, more than 75% found once. Points on this clone: The antigen is undetermined.

This TCR was recovered from an adult in good health. Source: peripheral blood, taken on day 0 of MenACWY control vaccination. V is TRBV25-1 and J is TRBJ1-1; TRBD1 might be the D (5 bases). The CDR3 nucleotides read TGTGCCAGCAGTTCGACAGAACCGAACACTGAAGCTTTCTTT. Its protein product is CASSSTEPNTEAFF.